This is a list of T cell receptor beta chains from one sample in a study of T cells after yellow fever vaccination. TCRdb analysed the 5' RACE reads with MiXCR anew, one entry per CDR3 protein. The repertoire includes about 430,000 distinct CDR3 sequences, roughly a sixth of them detected once, and over 15% sits in the top ten. The sample consisted of PBMCs, taken before the yellow fever booster vaccination. The receptor source for this set is a man aged 18 to 29 who received the YFV17D yellow fever vaccine. The CDR3 runs from the conserved cysteine through the conserved F or W. Each record gives: D gene, J gene, clone size, V gene, CDR3 DNA, CDR3 protein. The D gene is left open where the match is weak. Clone size is stated in some rows and not others, as once, few, many or a class when expanded.

>.|TRBJ2-3|few|TRBV27
TGTGCCAGCAGTACCCGGGGGCCGGATACGCAGTATTTT
CASSTRGPDTQYF
>.|TRBJ1-1|few|TRBV27
TGTGCCAGCAGCCGATCGGGGGTTCGGACTGAAGCTTTCTTT
CASSRSGVRTEAFF
>.|TRBJ2-1|.|TRBV12-5
TGTGCTAGTGGTTCACTAGTATCGGATGAGCAGTTCTTC
CASGSLVSDEQFF
>.|TRBJ1-1|.|TRBV5-1
TGCGCCAGCAGCTTGCAGGCAGGGGCCATTGTGGGGACGAACACTGAAGCTTTCTTT
CASSLQAGAIVGTNTEAFF
>.|TRBJ1-5|.|TRBV7-9
TGTGCCAGCAGCTTCGTTGGAGGTCAGCCCCAGCATTTT
CASSFVGGQPQHF
>.|TRBJ1-1|.|TRBV12-3/TRBV12-4
TGTGCCAGCAGTTTAGCGGGCGCCCCTGAAGCTTTCTTT
CASSLAGAPEAFF
>TRBD1|TRBJ1-1|.|TRBV7-2
TGTGCCAGCAGCTTAGAAGGGGGCCGAGTGACTGAAGCTTTCTTT
CASSLEGGRVTEAFF
>.|TRBJ2-2|.|TRBV12-3/TRBV12-4
TGTGCCAGCAGTTACGGGGGCGTGACTGGGGAGCTGTTTTTT
CASSYGGVTGELFF
>.|TRBJ2-5|many|TRBV7-2
TGTGCCAGCAGCTTACGATGGGACATTCAAGAGACCCAGTACTTC
CASSLRWDIQETQYF
>TRBD1|TRBJ2-3|few|TRBV19
TGTGCCAGTAGCCTGGGGGGACAGGGGGCTTCAGATACGCAGTATTTT
CASSLGGQGASDTQYF
>TRBD2|TRBJ2-3|.|TRBV4-1
TGCGCCAGCAGGCCGACTAGCGGGAGGGGAGATACGCAGTATTTT
CASRPTSGRGDTQYF
>TRBD2|TRBJ2-1|.|TRBV14
TGTGCCAGCAGCCACGCGGGACTAGCGGGGTACAATGAGCAGTTCTTC
CASSHAGLAGYNEQFF
>TRBD2|TRBJ2-5|.|TRBV7-6
TGTGCCAGCAGCTCGACGACTAGCGGGGGACAAGAGACCCAGTACTTC
CASSSTTSGGQETQYF
>.|TRBJ1-2|medium-sized|TRBV7-9
TGTGCCAGCAGCGAACAAGTTTATGGCTACACCTTC
CASSEQVYGYTF
>.|TRBJ2-1|few|TRBV29-1
TGCAGCGTTGGGACGCCGTCTGAGTCCTACAATGAGCAGTTCTTC
CSVGTPSESYNEQFF
>.|TRBJ2-2|.|TRBV6-5
TGTGCCAGCAGAAATGTGGCTAGAAAAGCCGGGGAGCTGTTTTTT
CASRNVARKAGELFF
>.|TRBJ1-3|.|TRBV27
TGTGCCAGCAGTTTATTAGGGGGACCTGGAAACACCATATATTTT
CASSLLGGPGNTIYF
>.|TRBJ2-5|.|TRBV5-1
TGCGCCAGCAGCTTGGGCAAAAGGGGATATCTGGGGGAGACCCAGTACTTC
CASSLGKRGYLGETQYF
>.|TRBJ2-5|.|TRBV4-1
TGCGCCAGCAGCCAAGCGGGGTTGGGGCGTGAGACCCAGTACTTC
CASSQAGLGRETQYF
>TRBD1|TRBJ1-2|few|TRBV3-1
TGTGCCAGCAGCCAAGCGGACAGGGGGTATGGCTACACCTTC
CASSQADRGYGYTF
>.|TRBJ2-1|few|TRBV5-5
TGTGCCAGCAGCTTCTTGGGCGGAGGTGAGCAGTTCTTC
CASSFLGGGEQFF
>.|TRBJ2-7|.|TRBV27
TGTGCCAGCAGTTTATCAGCGACACCTACCTACGAGCAGTACTTC
CASSLSATPTYEQYF
>TRBD1|TRBJ2-2|.|TRBV2
TGTGCCAGCAGAAGGGGGCTGTTTATATCTAGCGGGGAGCTGTTTTTT
CASRRGLFISSGELFF
>.|TRBJ2-2|few|TRBV21-1
TGTGCCAGCAGCAACTATTCCAGACCGGGGAGGGGTGCCGGGGAGCTGTTTTTT
CASSNYSRPGRGAGELFF
>.|TRBJ2-1|many|TRBV7-2
TGTGCCAGCAGCTTAAGTGCGTCCTACAATGAGCAGTTCTTC
CASSLSASYNEQFF
>TRBD2|TRBJ2-7|.|TRBV7-6
TGTGCCAGCAGCCGGGGACTAGCGGGCAACTACGAGCAGTACTTC
CASSRGLAGNYEQYF
>TRBD1|TRBJ1-1|.|TRBV6-6
TGTGCCAGCAGAATTACAGGGGTTCTGGCTGAAGCTTTCTTT
CASRITGVLAEAFF
>.|TRBJ1-4|.|TRBV5-1
TGCGCCAGCAGCTTGGTGGGGGCAACTAATGAAAAACTGTTTTTT
CASSLVGATNEKLFF
>.|TRBJ2-1|.|TRBV20-1
TGCAGTGCTCCATGGTCCTCCTACAATGAGCAGTTCTTC
CSAPWSSYNEQFF
>.|TRBJ1-3|.|TRBV19
TGTGCCAGTAGTTTGCCCGGGACGGCCTCTGGAAACACCATATATTTT
CASSLPGTASGNTIYF
>.|TRBJ2-7|.|TRBV7-9
TGTGCCAGCAGCACGGGACACTTTTACGAGCAGTACTTC
CASSTGHFYEQYF
>.|TRBJ1-3|.|TRBV29-1
TGCAGCGTCGGGAACTCTGGAAACACCATATATTTT
CSVGNSGNTIYF
>.|TRBJ2-2|.|TRBV7-8
TGTGCCAGCAGCCCGACCAATCGCCCCACTTGGGAGCTGTTTTTT
CASSPTNRPTWELFF
>TRBD1|TRBJ1-2|.|TRBV2
TGTGCCGGCCGACAGGGGCGGGGTTATGGCTACACCTTC
CAGRQGRGYGYTF
>TRBD1|TRBJ2-2|.|TRBV5-1
TGCGCCGCGGGGACAGGGACGAGCACCGGGGAGCTGTTTTTT
CAAGTGTSTGELFF
>TRBD1|TRBJ2-5|many|TRBV5-1
TGCGCCACCAAAGGACAGGGGGCCGCAGAGACCCAGTACTTC
CATKGQGAAETQYF
>.|TRBJ2-3|few|TRBV6-5
TGTGCCACCAGGGCAGGCGGACTTCCAGATACGCAGTATTTT
CATRAGGLPDTQYF
>.|TRBJ2-4|.|TRBV6-6
TGTGCCAGCTCCGCAGGGAAAAACATTCAGTACTTC
CASSAGKNIQYF
>.|TRBJ1-1|.|TRBV18
TGTGCCAGCTCACTAAGGTACGAGAACACTGAAGCTTTCTTT
CASSLRYENTEAFF
>.|TRBJ2-2|.|TRBV2
TGTGCCAGCAGTGTCCTTAGTGACGGGGAGCTGTTTTTT
CASSVLSDGELFF
>TRBD1|TRBJ1-4|few|TRBV6-6
TGTGCCAGCAGTTACTCAGGGACAGGGAGTGAAAAACTGTTTTTT
CASSYSGTGSEKLFF
>.|TRBJ2-3|few|TRBV5-1
TGCGCCAGCAGCTCCAGCATCACTAGCACAGATACGCAGTATTTT
CASSSSITSTDTQYF
>.|TRBJ1-1|.|TRBV5-5
TGTGCCAGCAGCCCAGCACCCTTTGGTGAAGCTTTCTTT
CASSPAPFGEAFF
>TRBD1|TRBJ2-1|many|TRBV5-1
TGTGCCAGCAGCCTACAGGGGAATGAGCAGTTCTTC
CASSLQGNEQFF
>TRBD1|TRBJ2-1|few|TRBV18
TGTGCCAGCTCACCAGGCGGACAGGGTGGCAATGAGCAGTTCTTC
CASSPGGQGGNEQFF